Following are 2 T cell receptor beta chains from one sample sequenced in a study of blood T cell repertoires in COVID-19 (dated by TCRdb to 2020 to 2022). The method was the immunoSEQ multiplex PCR assay. Imported from immuneACCESS, the table was reduced by TCRdb to in-frame sequences with V and J called. These copies leave out some clones; in studies compared against another copy, an unresolved V gene accounts for under half, and the cause of the remainder is not known. Counted in this sample were around 150,000 clones; about 90% of them appeared once. The ten largest clones capture around 4% of the sample. The sequenced material came from peripheral blood. The receptors originated from a woman in her sixties or seventies with active or convalescent COVID-19.

The chain uses TRBV4-1 and TRBJ2-1; 7 bases map to TRBD2. With 0 bases clipped from V and 4 bases from J, the junction kept 6 bases outside the gene matches. Per germline, CDR1 MGHRA and CDR2 YSYEKL. The CDR3 sequence is 16 residues long. This chain's CDR3 is CASSQDGRALYNEQFF. The CDR3 coding sequence is TGCGCCAGCAGCCAAGATGGGAGGGCTCTTTACAATGAGCAGTTCTTC.

V and J are TRBV7-2 and TRBJ1-5; 10 nucleotides match TRBD1. There are 17 residues in the CDR3. CDR1 is SGHTA, CDR2 FQGNSA, per germline. J lost 4 bases, V lost 0 bases, and 6 bases had no gene match. CDR3 sequence reads: CASSLAFRDRGNQPQHF. CDR3 nucleotide sequence: TGTGCCAGCAGCTTAGCGTTCCGGGACAGGGGAAATCAGCCCCAGCATTTT.